The sequence of this T cell receptor (beta chain) was determined in a study of post-analysis software for immune sequencing data. Study overall: The study covered relapsing-remitting, secondary progressive and progressive-relapsing courses of multiple sclerosis. General study findings and limits: Controls had significantly higher normalized Chao1 diversity than multiple sclerosis patients. Strong co-clustering by F measure linked samples that shared a preparation batch.

cDNA libraries for TCR beta contained unique molecular identifiers. A population of roughly 0.85 to 11 million T cells gave rise to approximately 500,000 cDNA molecules. TCRdb used MiXCR to reprocess the PCR reads, holding one entry per CDR3 protein. The profile shows approximately 350,000 distinct CDR3 sequences, roughly 36% of them singletons. This clonotype appeared a few times. Its matching antigen is unknown. This receptor was identified in a girl under 18 with multiple sclerosis. Sequencing was done on a sample of blood.

The chain's CDR3 is CASSRQIHNSPLHF. CDR3 nucleotides: TGTGCCAGCAGCCGACAGATCCATAATTCACCCCTCCACTTT. The chain carries TRBV7-2 and TRBJ1-6; TRBD1 is a possible D gene (5 bases). Germline lookup yields CDR1 SGHTA and CDR2 FQGNSA. This CDR3 spans 14 amino acids. V was trimmed by 5 bases and J by 5 bases, leaving 10 bases between them.